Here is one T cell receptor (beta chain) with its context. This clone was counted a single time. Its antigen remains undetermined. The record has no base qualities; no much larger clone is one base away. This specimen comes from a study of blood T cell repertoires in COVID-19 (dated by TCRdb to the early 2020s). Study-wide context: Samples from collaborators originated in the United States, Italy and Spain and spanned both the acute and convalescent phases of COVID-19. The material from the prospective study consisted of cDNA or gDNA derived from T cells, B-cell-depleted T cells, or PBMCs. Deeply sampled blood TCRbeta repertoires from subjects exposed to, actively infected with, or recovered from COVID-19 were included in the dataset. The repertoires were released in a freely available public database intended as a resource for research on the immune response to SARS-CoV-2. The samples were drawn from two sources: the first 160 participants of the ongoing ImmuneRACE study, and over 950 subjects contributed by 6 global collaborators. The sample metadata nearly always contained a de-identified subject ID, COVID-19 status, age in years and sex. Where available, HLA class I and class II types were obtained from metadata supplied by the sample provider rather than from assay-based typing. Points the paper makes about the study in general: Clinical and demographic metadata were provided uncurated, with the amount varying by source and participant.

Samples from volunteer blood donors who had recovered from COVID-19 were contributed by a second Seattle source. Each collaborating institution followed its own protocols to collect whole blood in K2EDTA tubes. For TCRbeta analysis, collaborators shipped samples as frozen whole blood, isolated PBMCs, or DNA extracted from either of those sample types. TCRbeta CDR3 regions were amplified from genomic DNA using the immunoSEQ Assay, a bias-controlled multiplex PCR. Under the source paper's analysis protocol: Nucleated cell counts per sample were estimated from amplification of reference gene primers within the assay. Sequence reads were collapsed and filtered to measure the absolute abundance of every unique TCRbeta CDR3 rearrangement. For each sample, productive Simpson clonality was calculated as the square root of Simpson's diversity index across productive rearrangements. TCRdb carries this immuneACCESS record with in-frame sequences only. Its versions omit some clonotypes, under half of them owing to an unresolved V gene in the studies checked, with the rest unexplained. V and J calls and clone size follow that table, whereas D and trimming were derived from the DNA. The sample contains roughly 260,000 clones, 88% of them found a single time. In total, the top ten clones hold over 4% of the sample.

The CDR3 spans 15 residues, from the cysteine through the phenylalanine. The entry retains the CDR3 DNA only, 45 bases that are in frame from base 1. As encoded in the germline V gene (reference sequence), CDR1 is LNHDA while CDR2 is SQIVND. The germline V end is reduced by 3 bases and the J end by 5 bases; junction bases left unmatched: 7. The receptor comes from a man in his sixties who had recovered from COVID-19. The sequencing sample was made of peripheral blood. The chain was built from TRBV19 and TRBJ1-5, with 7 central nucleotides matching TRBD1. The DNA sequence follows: TGTGCCAGTAGTATTAGAACCACAGGGGATCAGCCCCAGCATTTT. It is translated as CASSIRTTGDQPQHF.